The clone carrying this T cell receptor beta chain has a count of ten or more. What it recognizes is unknown. The data are from a study of T cells in Graves' hyperthyroidism and ophthalmopathy. Study outcomes and limitations: Most clonotypes that expanded in the thyroid above 0.001 also showed up in blood.

RNA transcripts were the template for amplifying TCR beta CDR3 regions. Carried out on the TCR CDR3, a first-round RT-PCR used the HTBI primer set. TCRdb analysed the multiplex PCR reads with MiXCR anew, one entry per CDR3 protein. The sample includes approximately 620,000 distinct CDR3 sequences, around 14% seen only once; the top ten take more than 5%. Clinical symptoms, serum thyroxine, TRAb, thyroid ultrasound and orbital computed tomography established diagnosis. V lost 4 bases and J 2 bases, leaving 16 bases between the germline ends. There are 16 residues in the CDR3. Germline V CDR1 and CDR2: SEHNR, FQNEAQ (reference sequence).

The chain links TRBV7-9 to TRBJ2-3; D is possibly TRBD1 (5 bases). This clonotype was sampled from a young woman with Graves' hyperthyroidism that later progressed to Graves' ophthalmopathy. The specimen sequenced was blood. CDR3 region: CASSSSLTDVTDTQYF. Written as DNA, the CDR3 is TGTGCCAGCAGCTCATCATTGACAGATGTCACAGATACGCAGTATTTT.